This is a list of T cell receptor beta chains from one sample in a study of blood T cells in healthy people across ages. Using its own MiXCR run on the 5' RACE reads, TCRdb lists one record per CDR3 protein. Of some 1.7 million distinct CDR3 sequences listed, roughly 30% were seen once; the top ten hold 6.5% to 8.5%. The specimen was blood. These receptors were obtained from a woman aged 25 to 39 in good health. Each CDR3 is given with its conserved first and last residue. D genes are given only for firm matches. Size values are once, few and many counts, or a class for expanded clones, and some rows have none.

clone size	V gene	J gene	D gene	CDR3 protein	CDR3 DNA
few	TRBV4-1	TRBJ1-1	-	CASSQEEADTEAFF	TGCGCCAGCAGCCAAGAGGAGGCGGACACTGAAGCTTTCTTT
many	TRBV6-5	TRBJ2-3	TRBD1	CASSETGGRDTQYF	TGTGCCAGCAGCGAGACAGGGGGGCGCGATACGCAGTATTTT
few	TRBV12-3/TRBV12-4	TRBJ1-5	-	CASSNAGLSTQPQHF	TGTGCCAGCAGTAACGCAGGTTTAAGTACTCAGCCCCAGCATTTT
-	TRBV6-1	TRBJ2-3	-	CASPDPNTDAQYF	TGTGCCAGCCCGGACCCGAACACAGATGCGCAGTATTTT
few	TRBV5-1	TRBJ2-5	-	CASAVLETQYF	TGCGCCAGCGCTGTTTTAGAGACCCAGTACTTC
few	TRBV7-9	TRBJ2-5	-	CASSSDWGTQYF	TGTGCCAGCAGCTCAGATTGGGGGACCCAGTACTTC
-	TRBV6-6	TRBJ1-5	-	CASRLGGQPQHF	TGTGCCAGCAGGCTGGGAGGTCAGCCCCAGCATTTT
few	TRBV2	TRBJ1-5	TRBD1	CASSPGTDYQPQHF	TGTGCCAGCAGCCCCGGGACAGACTATCAGCCCCAGCATTTT
-	TRBV27	TRBJ2-7	TRBD2	CASSERAGPAAYEQYF	TGTGCCAGCAGTGAGAGAGCGGGACCAGCAGCATACGAGCAGTACTTC
many	TRBV29-1	TRBJ1-2	-	CSVEYSSYGYTF	TGCAGCGTTGAATACTCCTCCTATGGCTACACCTTC
many	TRBV29-1	TRBJ1-2	-	CSVEDQGSDYGYTF	TGCAGCGTTGAAGATCAGGGGTCGGACTATGGCTACACCTTC
-	TRBV5-1	TRBJ2-5	-	CASSLPPDQETQYF	TGCGCCAGCAGCCTCCCGCCAGACCAAGAGACCCAGTACTTC
many	TRBV20-1	TRBJ2-7	-	CSAKRTYEQYF	TGCAGTGCGAAGCGGACCTACGAGCAGTACTTC
few	TRBV29-1	TRBJ2-7	TRBD2	CSVGRLAGGEQYF	TGCAGCGTTGGGAGGCTAGCGGGAGGGGAGCAGTACTTC
-	TRBV10-1	TRBJ2-3	TRBD1	CASSESEAGGKQYF	TGCGCCAGCAGTGAGAGTGAGGCAGGGGGCAAGCAGTATTTT
few	TRBV7-2	TRBJ2-3	TRBD2	CASSLGVAGGDTQYF	TGTGCCAGCAGCTTAGGAGTAGCGGGAGGGGATACGCAGTATTTT
-	TRBV3-1	TRBJ2-3	-	CASSLQPLTDTQYF	TGTGCCAGCAGCCTTCAACCGCTCACAGATACGCAGTATTTT
few	TRBV7-2	TRBJ2-3	-	CASSGGGTKSTDTQYF	TGTGCCAGCAGCGGGGGGGGGACAAAAAGCACAGATACGCAGTATTTT
many	TRBV5-1	TRBJ2-7	TRBD1	CASSLGTGGSYEQYF	TGCGCCAGCAGCTTGGGGACAGGGGGCTCCTACGAGCAGTACTTC
-	TRBV20-1	TRBJ2-1	TRBD2	CSARGIAGGGSEQFF	TGCAGTGCTAGGGGTATAGCGGGAGGGGGGAGTGAGCAGTTCTTC
-	TRBV29-1	TRBJ1-1	-	CSVEVTDEAFF	TGCAGCGTTGAGGTGACAGATGAAGCTTTCTTT
many	TRBV29-1	TRBJ2-5	TRBD2	CAQTGTSRETQYF	TGCGCCCAAACCGGGACTAGCCGGGAGACCCAGTACTTC
-	TRBV12-3/TRBV12-4	TRBJ1-5	TRBD1	CASRDWTGDQPQHF	TGTGCCAGCAGGGACTGGACAGGGGATCAGCCCCAGCATTTT
-	TRBV5-1	TRBJ2-2	-	CASSLLTDNTGELFF	TGCGCCAGCAGCTTGTTGACAGACAACACCGGGGAGCTGTTTTTT
-	TRBV5-1	TRBJ2-7	-	CASSLGESAYNEQYF	TGCGCCAGCAGCTTGGGGGAGTCGGCCTACAATGAGCAGTACTTC
many	TRBV29-1	TRBJ2-1	-	CSAEGRLLASNEQFF	TGCAGCGCTGAGGGCCGGCTGCTAGCTTCCAATGAGCAGTTCTTC
many	TRBV10-2	TRBJ2-5	TRBD2	CASSASGRAVETQYF	TGCGCCAGCAGTGCGAGCGGGAGGGCCGTGGAGACCCAGTACTTC
-	TRBV3-1	TRBJ1-2	TRBD1	CASSQRGQGAYGYTF	TGTGCCAGCAGCCAGCGCGGACAGGGGGCTTATGGCTACACCTTC